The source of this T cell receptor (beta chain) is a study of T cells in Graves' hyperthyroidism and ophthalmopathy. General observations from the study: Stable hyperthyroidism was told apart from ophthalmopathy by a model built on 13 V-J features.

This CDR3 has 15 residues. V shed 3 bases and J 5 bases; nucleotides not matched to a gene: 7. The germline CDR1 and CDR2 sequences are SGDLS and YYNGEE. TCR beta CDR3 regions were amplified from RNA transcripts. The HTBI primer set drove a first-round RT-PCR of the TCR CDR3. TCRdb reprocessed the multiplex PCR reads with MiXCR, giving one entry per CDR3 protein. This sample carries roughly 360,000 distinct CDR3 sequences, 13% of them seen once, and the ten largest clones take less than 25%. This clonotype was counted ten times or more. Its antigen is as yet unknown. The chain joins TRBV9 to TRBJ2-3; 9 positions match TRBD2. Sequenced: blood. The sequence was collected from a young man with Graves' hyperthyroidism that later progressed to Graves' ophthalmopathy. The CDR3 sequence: CASSGPSGDLDTQYF. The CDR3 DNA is TGTGCCAGCAGCGGACCTAGCGGGGATCTAGATACGCAGTATTTT.